The rows below give T cell receptor beta chains drawn from one sample of a study of technical replicates of blood from a few donors. Generated by immunoSEQ multiplex PCR, the TCRdb table keeps only in-frame clones and is missing some. In the table there are under 90,000 clones, 80% to 95% of which are singletons. The material sequenced was T cells isolated from PBMCs. These receptor sequences come from a human donor in good health. CDR3s include the opening cysteine and the closing phenylalanine or tryptophan. Fields, in order: V gene, CDR3 protein.

>TRBV27
CASSLSFRTGGGGELFF
>TRBV27
CASSSRGLGANVLTF
>TRBV4-1
CASSQGVWQGEISYEQYF
>TRBV6-5
CASSVSLSSGNTIYF
>TRBV5-6
CASSFNRGRLYNEQFF
>TRBV27
CASSPIGPFDVNEQFF
>TRBV5-1
CASRASDQETQYF
>TRBV28
CASSLQGFADTQYF
>TRBV5-1
CASSRRQEDYEQYF
>TRBV4-1
CASSHQNLFRENTEAFF
>TRBV5-4
CASSLGTSGRADTQYF
>TRBV28
CASGAISGNTIYF
>TRBV9
CASGGSSSYEQYF
>TRBV5-1
CASSPKSGAPTDTQYF
>TRBV10-1
CASSDRRRPYEQYF
>TRBV2
CASEALAKNIQYF
>TRBV28
CASSLDLVRKPEKRYSNQPQHF